Each of the 17 T cell receptor beta chains below was sequenced from the same sample in a study of T cell responses to AZD1222 COVID-19 vaccine. Assay used: immunoSEQ multiplex PCR; TCRdb lists only in-frame clones, some missing. The sample holds 120,000 or so clones; 88% are singletons and the top ten take around 5%. The sequencing here drew on peripheral blood, taken on day 0 of AZD1222 vaccination. These receptors came from an adult in good health.

The chain employs TRBV21-1 and TRBJ2-2; whether TRBD1, the table's D call, matches the DNA was not checked. TRBV21-1 is classified as a pseudogene. This CDR3 has 16 residues. CDR3 bases: TGTGCCAGCAGCAAAGTAGGGGCAGGGGGCACCGGGGAGCTGTTTTTT. This translates into CASSKVGAGGTGELFF.

V and J are TRBV7-3 and TRBJ2-3; 10 positions match TRBD1. This CDR3 has 15 residues. Trimming at V came to 5 bases and at J to 5 bases, leaving 7 bases not matched to a gene. Germline lookup yields CDR1 SGHTA and CDR2 FQGTGA. The DNA for the CDR3 is TGTGCCAGCAGCCCGGGACAGGGGCGAGGAGATACGCAGTATTTT. Protein sequence: CASSPGQGRGDTQYF. Variable domain in full (rest from reference TRBV7-3 and TRBJ2-3): GAGVSQTPSNKVTEKGKYVELRCDPISGHTALYWYRQSLGQGPEFLIYFQGTGAADDSGLPNDRFFAVRPEGSVSTLKIQRTERGDSAVYLCASSPGQGRGDTQYFGPGTRLTVL.

The CDR3 sequence is CASSLAGTEETQYF. The CDR3 region has the DNA TGCGCCAGCAGCCTCGCCGGGACAGAGGAGACCCAGTACTTC. This chain uses TRBV4-3 with TRBJ2-5; 7 positions agree with TRBD1. The CDR3 runs 14 residues. The V gene's germline CDR1 is LGHNA and CDR2 YSLEER. Trimming took 4 bases from V and 5 from J; bases not matched to a gene: 7.

The rearrangement links TRBV24-1 to TRBJ1-2; D uncertain. Germline CDR1 is KGHDR and CDR2 is SFDVKD. The CDR3 sequence is 13 residues long. The germline V and J ends were trimmed by 2 bases and 9 bases, with 12 bases remaining between them. The CDR3 loop reads CATSDSMGASYTF. Written as DNA, the CDR3 is TGTGCCACCAGTGATTCTATGGGAGCCAGCTACACCTTC.

The chain carries TRBV4-2 and TRBJ1-1; D is unresolved. The CDR3 extends over 14 amino acids. Germline CDR1 reads LGHNA; CDR2 reads YNFKEQ. V gave up 0 bases and J gave up 4 bases, with 9 bases separating them. The CDR3 reads CASSQESDVTEAFF. CDR3 bases: TGTGCCAGCAGCCAAGAATCGGACGTCACTGAAGCTTTCTTT.

V and J are TRBV21-1 and TRBJ2-3; the DNA was not used to check the table's D call, TRBD2. TRBV21-1 is classified as a pseudogene. The CDR3 contains 18 residues. This CDR3 is CASSKVGGLAGYMDTQYF. The CDR3 DNA reads TGTGCCAGCAGCAAAGTAGGGGGACTAGCGGGTTATATGGATACGCAGTATTTT.

V is TRBV2 and J is TRBJ1-1; D is unresolved. This CDR3 comprises 12 residues. Germline values: CDR1 SNHLY, CDR2 FYNNEI. V was cut by 7 bases and J by 4 bases, with 10 bases left in between. The CDR3 spells CASTEGSTEAFF. For the CDR3, the DNA is TGTGCCAGCACCGAAGGGTCCACTGAAGCTTTCTTT.

This clone has only a few counts. The gene calls are TRBV7-9 and TRBJ2-5; the match to TRBD1 covers 9 bases. The V and J ends lost 5 bases and 4 bases, in that order; junction bases with no gene match: 5. CDR1 is SEHNR and CDR2 is FQNEAQ in the germline V gene (reference sequence). This CDR3 region has 14 residues. DNA of the CDR3: TGTGCCAGCAGCCCTGGACAGGGGAGAGAGACCCAGTACTTC. Translation gives CASSPGQGRETQYF. The full variable domain, its missing parts supplied by reference TRBV7-9 and TRBJ2-5, is DTGVSQNPRHKITKRGQNVTFRCDPISEHNRLYWYRQTLGQGPEFLTYFQNEAQLEKSRLLSDRFSAERPKGSFSTLEIQRTEQGDSAMYLCASSPGQGRETQYFGPGTRLLVL.

DNA of the CDR3: TGTGCCAGCGGCTCCCGGCCCCTCCACTTT. Its protein product is CASGSRPLHF. The chain has TRBV27 and TRBJ1-6; no reliable D call. Trimming removed 8 bases at V and 13 bases at J, with 9 bases between. This CDR3 spans 10 amino acids. The V gene's germline CDR1 is MNHEY and CDR2 SMNVEV (reference sequence).

This clone has more than one count but fewer than ten. The CDR3 spells CASSLIAGTSWVGELFF. CDR3 bases: TGCGCCAGCAGCCTCATAGCCGGGACTAGCTGGGTCGGGGAGCTGTTTTTT. The chain combines TRBV4-3 with TRBJ2-2, with 9 bases fitting TRBD2. The CDR3 contains 17 residues. The germline gives CDR1 LGHNA, CDR2 YSLEER. The V gene end was trimmed by 4 bases and the J gene end by 7 bases; junction bases not matched to a gene: 13.

Comments on this clone: Germline is not matched at one junction end, which may reflect a read error. The chain links TRBV3-1 (or the pseudogene TRBV3-2) to TRBJ1-2; weak D call: TRBD1 (6 bases). The CDR3 runs 12 residues. Looked up from germline, CDR1 is LGHDT and CDR2 is YNNKEL (reference sequence). CDR3: CASTQGQSGYTF. DNA for the CDR3: TGTGCCAGCACCCAAGGACAGTCGGGCTACACCTTC.

V and J are TRBV5-1 and TRBJ2-5; the D is unclear. V dropped 0 bases and J dropped 4 bases, with 16 bases sitting between them. This CDR3 is built from 16 residues. CDR1 and CDR2 (germline): SGHRS, YFSETQ. CDR3 residues: CASSLGAIAGGETQYF. CDR3 DNA sequence: TGCGCCAGCAGCTTGGGCGCGATAGCCGGTGGAGAGACCCAGTACTTC.

The chain carries TRBV7-9 and TRBJ2-5; 7 bases map to TRBD1. CDR1 and CDR2 (germline): SEHNR, FQNEAQ (reference sequence). With V trimmed by 3 bases and J by 1 base, 14 bases remained unmatched. The CDR3 contains 18 residues. CDR3 sequence reads: CASSFPDREVSFQETQYF. The CDR3 nucleotides read TGTGCCAGCAGCTTCCCCGACAGGGAAGTTTCGTTCCAAGAGACCCAGTACTTC.

This clone was seen once. The V gene is TRBV28, the J gene TRBJ1-2, with D hard to call. The germline V gene encodes CDR1 MDHEN and CDR2 SYDVKM. The V end was cut by 4 bases, the J end by 7 bases, with 7 bases between. There are 11 residues in the CDR3. This CDR3 reads CASSSRFGYTF. The CDR3 nucleotides are TGTGCCAGCAGTTCGCGGTTTGGCTACACCTTC.

CDR3 sequence (DNA): TGCGCCAGCAGTGAGTCTTCAGGGGAGGATCAGCCCCAGCATTTT. This codes for CASSESSGEDQPQHF. J is TRBJ1-5 and V is TRBV10-2; D is possibly TRBD1 (6 bases). CDR1 is WSHSY and CDR2 is SAAADI in the germline V gene. The CDR3 covers 15 residues. Trimming removed 0 bases at V and 5 bases at J, with 11 bases between.

This chain connects TRBV14 to TRBJ1-4; D not certain. V lost 1 base and J 0 bases, leaving 9 bases between the germline ends. The CDR3 is 16 amino acids. Germline CDR1 SGHDN, CDR2 FVKESK. The CDR3 nucleotides are TGTGCCAGCAGCCAAGGCTTAGATGCAACTAATGAAAAACTGTTTTTT. It yields the protein CASSQGLDATNEKLFF.

The rearrangement joins TRBV18 to TRBJ2-3; 9 bases agree with TRBD1. Germline V gives CDR1 KGHSH, CDR2 LQKENI. After removal of 3 bases from V and 5 bases from J, the junction contained 12 bases not matched to a gene. This CDR3 has 17 amino acids. The CDR3 region has the DNA TGTGCCAGCTCACCTCCCGGGACAGGGAACGTCAAAGATACGCAGTATTTT. Translated: CASSPPGTGNVKDTQYF.